This T cell receptor (beta chain) appears in the sequencing data of a study of T-cell memory formation after mild COVID-19. The trim removed 4 bases at V and 5 bases at J, leaving 6 bases unmatched. The CDR3 loop spans 15 amino acids. Germline V CDR1 and CDR2: SGDLS, YYNGEE. TCRdb recomputed calls from the 5' RACE reads with MiXCR, one row per CDR3 protein. Of 170,000 or so distinct CDR3 sequences detected, about a fifth appear once; the ten largest clones hold under 25%. The clonotype was recovered from an adult woman who had mild COVID-19 (a few samples of this study predate the infection). Cell type and time point are not known. The chain recombines TRBV9 with TRBJ2-7; 13 positions agree with TRBD2. The specimen sequenced was PBMCs or a T cell subset sorted from them (not recorded which). The CDR3: CASSPRTSGSNEQYF. The CDR3 DNA reads as TGTGCCAGCAGCCCTCGGACTAGCGGGAGCAACGAGCAGTACTTC.